This T cell receptor beta chain derives from a study of blood T cell repertoires in COVID-19. The protocol was immunoSEQ multiplex PCR, while the TCRdb copy is restricted to in-frame clones and leaves out a portion. The sample holds fewer than 350,000 clones; approximately 87% are singletons and the top ten take about 12%. Germline-derived CDR1 and CDR2 are MRHNA and SNTAGT. CDR3 length: 14 amino acids. Trimming removed 6 bases from V and 0 bases from J, with 10 bases in between. The Seattle patients joined while their infection was active and were tracked longitudinally afterward. The clonotype was recovered from a woman between 25 and 40 years old with COVID-19, enrolled during active disease. Sequencing used peripheral blood. The rearrangement uses TRBV6-4 and TRBJ2-3; tentatively, D is TRBD2 (6 bases). CDR3 region: CASSPGTSTDTQYF. The CDR3 DNA reads TGTGCCAGCAGCCCCGGGACTAGCACAGATACGCAGTATTTT.